The sequence of this T cell receptor (beta chain) was determined in a study of T cells after yellow fever vaccination. This clonotype was recorded at least ten times. Antigen specificity is unknown. Production of TCR cDNA was by 5'RACE template switching, which also added a universal primer site and UMIs. TCRdb re-derived calls from the 5' RACE reads in MiXCR, one entry per CDR3 protein. Among hundreds of thousands of distinct CDR3 sequences listed, 3.6% were seen once. Study-level findings and limits: Abundant clonotypes from the bulk population could get into FACS-sorted repertoires as contaminants. The appearance of a small share of clonotypes in both CD4 and CD8 compartments was observed. Reappearance after the booster was seen for most primary-vaccination clones, at 96% CD4 and around 90% CD8.

Sequencing was performed on PBMCs, taken on the day of the yellow fever booster vaccination. This receptor was taken from a man aged 18 to 30 who received the YFV17D yellow fever vaccine.

The CDR3 loop is CASRASGNTIYF. CDR3 nucleotides: TGTGCCAGCAGAGCCTCTGGAAACACCATATATTTT. The gene calls are TRBV28 and TRBJ1-3; unclear D gene. The germline gives CDR1 MDHEN, CDR2 SYDVKM. This CDR3 has 12 amino acids. V was shortened by 6 bases and J by 0 bases, with 3 bases between the two germline ends. Together with reference TRBV28 and TRBJ1-3, the CDR3 gives the full variable domain: DVKVTQSSRYLVKRTGEKVFLECVQDMDHENMFWYRQDPGLGLRLIYFSYDVKMKEKGDIPEGYSVSREKKERFSLILESASTNQTSMYLCASRASGNTIYFGEGSWLTVV.